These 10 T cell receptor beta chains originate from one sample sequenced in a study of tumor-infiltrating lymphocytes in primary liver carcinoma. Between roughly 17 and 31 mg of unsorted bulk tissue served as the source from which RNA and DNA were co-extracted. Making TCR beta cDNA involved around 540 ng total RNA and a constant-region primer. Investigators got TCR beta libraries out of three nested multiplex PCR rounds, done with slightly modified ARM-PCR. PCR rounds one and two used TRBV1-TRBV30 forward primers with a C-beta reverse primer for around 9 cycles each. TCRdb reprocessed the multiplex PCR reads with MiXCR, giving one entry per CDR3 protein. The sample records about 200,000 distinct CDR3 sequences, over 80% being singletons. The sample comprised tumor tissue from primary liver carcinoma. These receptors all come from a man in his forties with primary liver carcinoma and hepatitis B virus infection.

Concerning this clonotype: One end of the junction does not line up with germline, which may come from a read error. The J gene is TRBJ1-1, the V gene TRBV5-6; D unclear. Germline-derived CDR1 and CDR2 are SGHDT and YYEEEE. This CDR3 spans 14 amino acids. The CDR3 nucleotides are TGTGCCAGCAGCTTTCACGAATTTAACATTGAAGCTTTCTTT. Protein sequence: CASSFHEFNIEAFF.

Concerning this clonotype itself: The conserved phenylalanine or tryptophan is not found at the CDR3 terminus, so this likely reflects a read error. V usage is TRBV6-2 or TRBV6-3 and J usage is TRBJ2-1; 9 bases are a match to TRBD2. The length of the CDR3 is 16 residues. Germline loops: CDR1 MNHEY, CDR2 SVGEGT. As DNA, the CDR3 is TGTGCCAGCAGTTATGCTAGCGGGATCTCCTACAATGGGCAGTTCTCC. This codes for CASSYASGISYNGQFS.

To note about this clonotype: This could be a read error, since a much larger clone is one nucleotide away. CDR3 coding DNA: TGTGCCAGCAGCTTAGTGGGTGGGAACTCCTACGAGCAGTACTTC. Translated: CASSLVGGNSYEQYF. The J gene is TRBJ2-7, the V gene TRBV7-9, with no clear D. The CDR3 spans 15 residues. Looked up from germline, CDR1 is SEHNR and CDR2 is FQNEAQ (reference sequence). Trimming left V 1 base short and J 0 bases short, with 10 bases between.

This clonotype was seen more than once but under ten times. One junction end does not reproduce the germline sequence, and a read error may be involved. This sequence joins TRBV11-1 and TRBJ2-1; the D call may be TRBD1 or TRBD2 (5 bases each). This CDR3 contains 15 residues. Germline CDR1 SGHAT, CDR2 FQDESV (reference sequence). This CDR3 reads CASSFQGPLDNEQSF. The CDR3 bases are TGTGCCAGTAGCTTCCAGGGACCGTTGGACAATGAGCAGTCCTTC.

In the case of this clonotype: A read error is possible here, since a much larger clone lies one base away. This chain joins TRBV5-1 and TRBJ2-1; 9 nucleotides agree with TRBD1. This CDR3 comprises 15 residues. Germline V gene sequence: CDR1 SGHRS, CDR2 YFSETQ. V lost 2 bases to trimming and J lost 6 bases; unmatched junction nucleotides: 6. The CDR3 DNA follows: TGCGCCAGCAGCTTTGGGTGGACAGGGGTCAATGAGCAGTTCTTC. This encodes CASSFGWTGVNEQFF.

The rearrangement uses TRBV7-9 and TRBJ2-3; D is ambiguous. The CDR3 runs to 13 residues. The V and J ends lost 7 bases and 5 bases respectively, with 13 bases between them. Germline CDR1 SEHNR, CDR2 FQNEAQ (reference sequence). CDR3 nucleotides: TGTGCCAGCATCCCAAATATTGAAGATACGCAGTATTTT. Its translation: CASIPNIEDTQYF. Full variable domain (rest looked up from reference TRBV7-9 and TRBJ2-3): DTGVSQNPRHKITKRGQNVTFRCDPISEHNRLYWYRQTLGQGPEFLTYFQNEAQLEKSRLLSDRFSAERPKGSFSTLEIQRTEQGDSAMYLCASIPNIEDTQYFGPGTRLTVL.

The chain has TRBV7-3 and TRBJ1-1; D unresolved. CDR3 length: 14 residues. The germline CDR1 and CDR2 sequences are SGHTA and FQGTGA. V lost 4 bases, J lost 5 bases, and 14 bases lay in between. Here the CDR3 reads CASSSDQGRTEAFF. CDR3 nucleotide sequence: TGTGCCAGCAGCTCGGACCAAGGGAGGACTGAAGCTTTCTTT.

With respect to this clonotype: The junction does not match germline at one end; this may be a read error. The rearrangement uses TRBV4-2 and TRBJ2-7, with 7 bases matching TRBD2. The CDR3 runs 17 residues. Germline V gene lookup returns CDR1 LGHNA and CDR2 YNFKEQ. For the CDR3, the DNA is TGTGCCAGCAGCCAAGCGGGGGGTCGGTTTAGCTCCTACGACCAGTACTTC. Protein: CASSQAGGRFSSYDQYF.

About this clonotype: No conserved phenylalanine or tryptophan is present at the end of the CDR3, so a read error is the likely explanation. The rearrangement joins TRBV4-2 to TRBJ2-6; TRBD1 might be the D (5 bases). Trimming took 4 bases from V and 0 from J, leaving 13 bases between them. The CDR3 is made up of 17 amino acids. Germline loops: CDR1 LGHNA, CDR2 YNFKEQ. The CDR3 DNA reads TGTGCCAGCAGCCGTCAGACAGATAGCTCTGGGGCCAACGTCCTGACTTCC. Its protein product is CASSRQTDSSGANVLTS.

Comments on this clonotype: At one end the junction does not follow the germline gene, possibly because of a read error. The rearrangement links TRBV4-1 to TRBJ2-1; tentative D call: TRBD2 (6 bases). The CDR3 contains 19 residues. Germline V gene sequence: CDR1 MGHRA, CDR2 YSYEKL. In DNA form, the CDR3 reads TGCGCCAGCAGCCAAGACCGAGGAGGGATGGTCAGGGTTCGCAATGAGCAATTCTTC. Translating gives CASSQDRGGMVRVRNEQFF.